This T cell receptor beta chain was sequenced during a study of Ad26.COV2.S vaccination and SARS-CoV-2 variants. A remark on this clone: Its antigen is not identified.

Overall study results and limits: Analyses that measured TCR breadth and depth may have underestimated total T cell responses. Vaccine and placebo recipients had similar non-spike TCR breadth.

TCRdb's copy holds only in-frame clones and misses some; the assay was immunoSEQ multiplex PCR. The data show approximately 410,000 clones, about nine tenths seen once. Specified treatment: over 15 received Ad26.COV2.S at low or high dose, single or two shots; about 5 received placebo; per-sample allocation not given. Material that was analyzed had been drawn on day 63 after the first vaccine or placebo injection. Expressing Wuhan-strain SARS-CoV-2 spike, an Ad26 vector served as the vaccine. Trimming left V 3 bases short and J 10 bases short, with 7 bases between. The CDR3 has 11 residues. The chain uses TRBV12-3 or TRBV12-4 and TRBJ2-1; D unclear. The origin of this receptor is a person between 18 and 65 years old who received the Ad26.COV2.S COVID-19 vaccine or a placebo. Here the sequenced sample was peripheral blood, taken in a trial of Ad26.COV2.S vaccine versus placebo. In DNA form, the CDR3 reads TGTGCCAGCAGTTTTGGCAGAGAGCAGTTCTTC. Amino acid sequence: CASSFGREQFF.